These T cell receptor beta chains were read from a single sample in a study of blood T cell repertoires in COVID-19. Clones were sequenced by immunoSEQ multiplex PCR, and TCRdb holds only the in-frame ones, with some missing. In the table there are some 120,000 clones, 77% of which are singletons. The sample consisted of peripheral blood. The receptors here all came from a human donor in a cohort sampled during active COVID-19. CDR3s include the opening cysteine and the closing phenylalanine or tryptophan. A D gene is named only where the DNA matches it firmly. Expanded clones get a size class; other rows say once, few or many, or leave the size out.

J,V,D,size,DNA,CDR3
TRBJ1-2,TRBV7-9,-,few,TGTGCCAGCAGCTTAACCGTGTGGACACCTGGTGGCTACACCTTC,CASSLTVWTPGGYTF
TRBJ2-5,TRBV29-1,TRBD2,-,TGCAGCGTTGAAGATGGCGGGAGGGAAGGGTACCAAGAGACCCAGTACTTC,CSVEDGGREGYQETQYF
TRBJ1-1,TRBV4-1,-,-,TGCGCCAGCAGCCATCAATGGAACACTGAAGCTTTCTTT,CASSHQWNTEAFF
TRBJ1-5,TRBV25-1,TRBD1,-,TGTGCCAGCAGTGAAAGCAGGGGGCCAGGCAATCAGCCCCAGCATTTT,CASSESRGPGNQPQHF
TRBJ2-7,TRBV15,TRBD1,-,TGTGCCACCAGCAGATCGGGACAGGTTTACGAGCAGTACTTC,CATSRSGQVYEQYF
TRBJ2-7,TRBV6-5,TRBD1,-,TGTGCCAGCAGACCCGCCGGACAGGGGAGGGACGAGCAGTACTTC,CASRPAGQGRDEQYF
TRBJ1-6,TRBV21-1,-,-,TGTGCCAGCAGCCCCTGGGCCGGGAGGGTTTCACCCCTCCACTTT,CASSPWAGRVSPLHF
TRBJ1-6,TRBV5-4,-,once,TGTGCCAGCAGCTTGGGGGCAGGGGCCCCTTATTCACCCCTCCACTTT,CASSLGAGAPYSPLHF
TRBJ1-1,TRBV19,-,-,TGTGCCAGTAGTATAGATATGGGGGGCACTGAAGCTTTCTTT,CASSIDMGGTEAFF
TRBJ2-7,TRBV28,-,many,TGTGCCAGCAGTTTAGGGGGCCGATCCTACGAGCAGTACTTC,CASSLGGRSYEQYF
TRBJ1-2,TRBV27,-,-,TGTGCCAGCAGCAGAAGCCTAGATTCAAACAACTATGGCTACACCTTC,CASSRSLDSNNYGYTF
TRBJ1-3,TRBV6-1,-,-,TGTGCCAGCAGTGACCACTTGAACTCTGGAAACACCATATATTTT,CASSDHLNSGNTIYF
TRBJ1-2,TRBV27,-,once,TGTGCCAGCAGTCCCCCCGGCGGGGCTGGGTATGGCTACACCTTC,CASSPPGGAGYGYTF
TRBJ2-7,TRBV7-2,-,-,TGTGCCAGCAGCTCCCCCTCTGGAGTAGTCAGCTACGAGCAGTACTTC,CASSSPSGVVSYEQYF
TRBJ1-2,TRBV29-1,TRBD1,-,TGCAGCGTGAGGGGACAGGGGAGGAAGCCAGGCCTCTATGGCTACACCTTC,CSVRGQGRKPGLYGYTF
TRBJ2-7,TRBV10-2,-,-,TGCGCCAGCGGAGCGGCCACCTACGAGCAGTACTTC,CASGAATYEQYF
TRBJ1-4,TRBV27,TRBD1,-,TGTGCCAGCAGGACGACAGGGTGGAGTGAAAAACTGTTTTTT,CASRTTGWSEKLFF
TRBJ1-2,TRBV6-5,TRBD1,-,TGTGCCAGCAGTTCCACAGGACAGGGACATTACTATGGCTACACCTTC,CASSSTGQGHYYGYTF
TRBJ1-2,TRBV10-3,-,-,TGTGCCATCAGTGGTTCGTCCGGGACATATTCAGTTGGCTACACCTTC,CAISGSSGTYSVGYTF
TRBJ2-5,TRBV7-8,TRBD2,-,TGTGCCAGCACCCAGGGAGCTAGCGGGATAAAAGAGACCCAGTACTTC,CASTQGASGIKETQYF
TRBJ2-7,TRBV12-5,TRBD1,-,TGTGCTAGTGGCCTTTCCGGGACAGGGGAAGACGACGAGCAGTACTTC,CASGLSGTGEDDEQYF
TRBJ1-5,TRBV28,-,-,TGTGCCAGCAGTTTAGGAGGGACTCAGCCCCAGCATTTT,CASSLGGTQPQHF
TRBJ2-1,TRBV14,-,-,TGTGCCAGCAGCCTCTCTAGATTTGAGCAGTTCTTC,CASSLSRFEQFF
TRBJ2-7,TRBV5-6,TRBD1,-,TGTGCCAGCAGCCCGCCGGGACAGTCCTACGAGCAGTACTTC,CASSPPGQSYEQYF
TRBJ1-2,TRBV2,TRBD1,-,TGTGCCAGCAGTGATACAGGGACAGCTGTTTATGGCTACACCTTC,CASSDTGTAVYGYTF
TRBJ1-2,TRBV5-4,-,-,TGTGCCAGCAGCTCCACAACTCGGGCTAACTATGGCTACACCTTC,CASSSTTRANYGYTF
TRBJ1-2,TRBV10-2,TRBD1,-,TGCGCCAGCAGTGATTCGGGACAGGGGGCGACCTTCTATGGCTACACCTTC,CASSDSGQGATFYGYTF
TRBJ1-6,TRBV5-6,-,-,TGTGCCAGCAGCTTGGCTGGCGGGTTTTATTCACCCCTCCACTTT,CASSLAGGFYSPLHF
TRBJ2-7,TRBV10-3,TRBD2,few,TGTGCCATCGGGGGGGATTTGATAGCGGGAGGCTTCTACGAGCAGTACTTC,CAIGGDLIAGGFYEQYF
TRBJ2-7,TRBV6-2/TRBV6-3,-,-,TGTGCCAGCAGTTACTCGAAAGTGGCCACCTCCTACGAGCAGTACTTC,CASSYSKVATSYEQYF
TRBJ2-7,TRBV3-1/TRBV3-2,-,-,TGTGCCAGCAGCCAAGATCCAGGACTGGTCTCCTACGAGCAGTACTTC,CASSQDPGLVSYEQYF
TRBJ1-1,TRBV6-5,-,-,TGTGCCAGCTGGGGGGGGAGGAACACTGAAGCTTTCTTT,CASWGGRNTEAFF
TRBJ2-7,TRBV19,TRBD1,-,TGTGCCAGTAGAGCAACCCTTGACAGGGCCGAGCAGTACTTC,CASRATLDRAEQYF
TRBJ1-1,TRBV5-8,-,-,TGTGCCAGCAGCCTGGGGCCGGAGACTGAAGCTTTCTTT,CASSLGPETEAFF
TRBJ1-5,TRBV27,-,-,TGTGCCAGCAGTCTGGGGGCAGTTCAGCCCCAGCATTTT,CASSLGAVQPQHF
TRBJ2-3,TRBV6-2/TRBV6-3,-,-,TGTGCCAGCAGTTACTCGATCCGGGTGTCCCCGACAGATACGCAGTATTTT,CASSYSIRVSPTDTQYF
TRBJ1-6,TRBV4-1,-,-,TGCGCCAGCTCCCCCTCCTTCAATCCGGATAATTCACCCCTCCACTTT,CASSPSFNPDNSPLHF
TRBJ2-7,TRBV6-5,TRBD1,few,TGTGCCAGCAGGGACACGACAGGGGCTGATGAGCAGTACTTC,CASRDTTGADEQYF
TRBJ2-7,TRBV5-6,-,-,TGTGCCAGCAGCTTACAGGGGAGGATGAACGAGCAGTACTTC,CASSLQGRMNEQYF
TRBJ2-1,TRBV6-2/TRBV6-3,TRBD2,-,TGTGCCAGCAGTTACTCGAGTACTAGCGGAATTGAGCAGTTCTTC,CASSYSSTSGIEQFF
TRBJ1-5,TRBV7-9,-,few,TGTGCCAGCACTCGAGTCGTCAGGGGCAATCAGCCCCAGCATTTT,CASTRVVRGNQPQHF
TRBJ1-2,TRBV6-5,TRBD1,few,TGTGCCAGCAGTCCGTACAGGGGGGTAGAGGGCTACACCTTC,CASSPYRGVEGYTF
TRBJ2-6,TRBV7-6,-,-,TGTGCCAGCAGTGAGGTGGCTGGGGCCAACGTCCTGACTTTC,CASSEVAGANVLTF
TRBJ2-7,TRBV6-5,TRBD2,once,TGTGCCAGCAGTTACTTAGCGGGAGACCCCCTCGAGCAGTACTTC,CASSYLAGDPLEQYF
TRBJ2-7,TRBV11-3,-,-,TGTGCCAGCAGCTTAGTGGGACGGGAGAGCGAGCAGTACTTC,CASSLVGRESEQYF
TRBJ2-2,TRBV13,-,-,TGTGCCAGCAGCCCTCGGGACTCCCGACCGGACGTTAACACCGGGGAGCTGTTTTTT,CASSPRDSRPDVNTGELFF
TRBJ1-6,TRBV13,-,-,TGTGCCAGCAGCTTAGACGGTAGTAATTCACCCCTCCACTTT,CASSLDGSNSPLHF
TRBJ1-2,TRBV7-9,-,few,TGTGCCAGCAGCTTAGTGTCGGCTAACTATGGCTACACCTTC,CASSLVSANYGYTF